This entry is about one T cell receptor beta chain. Its antigen remains undetermined. The cohort was made up of about 610 healthy bone marrow donors. At the time of sampling, all cohort members were nominally healthy, though unrecorded immune exposures were likely present. The donor was CMV seronegative and was included in the group of under 450 seronegative cohort members. Every donor gave a peripheral blood sample, and the peripheral blood mononuclear cells from that sample were used for TCR beta sequencing. The Qiagen DNeasy Blood Extraction Kit was used to extract genomic DNA from the blood cell samples. This specimen belongs to a study of cytomegalovirus exposure and HLA in healthy donors (dated 2017 in TCRdb). Regarding the research as a whole: According to an earlier analysis of several hundred of the donors, 200 million or so T cells yielded over 100 million unique TCR beta sequences and around 300 Gb of sequence data. An early release that covered about 600 HLA-typed donors contained about 300 gigabases of sequencing data and tens of millions of unique TCR sequences. Of the 398 genotyped donors, approximately 81% were placed in the genetic ancestry cluster associated with self-reported Caucasian donors. The aim of the study was to test whether cataloging public T cell receptors could identify signatures of past pathogen exposure. The study used immunosequencing to profile the T cell repertoires of approximately 630 subjects and linked those repertoires to cytomegalovirus serostatus. In addition to the first cohort of 666 subjects, a separate validation cohort of 120 different subjects was used. To predict cytomegalovirus infection status, the study brought together high-throughput TCR immunosequencing, statistical association of individual TCRs with disease status, and machine learning. A later analysis re-analyzed previously published TCR beta repertoires from 660 or so donors and added high-resolution HLA genotyping to study TCR occurrence patterns. Rather than drawing on any new phenotypic data, the later analysis identified candidate immune exposures from TCR beta sequences and the way those sequences occurred across donors. To decide whether each TCR beta V gene segment behaved as functional or pseudogenic, an earlier analysis of some 540 of the donors relied on high-throughput TCR beta sequencing. Donor age, sex, ethnicity and CMV serostatus were compiled alongside the repertoire data. A later genetic analysis used genome-wide SNP genotypes for about 65% of the 666 donors, treating that subset as a discovery cohort. Every repertoire in the discovery cohort had been generated on one and the same sequencing platform. Both class I and class II loci were covered by HLA typing, at four-digit resolution. The number of donors typed differed by locus, with 629-630 for A, B, C, DRB1 and DQB1, approximately 500 for DQA1, about 610 for DPA1, and over 400 for DPB1. Because of strong linkage in the cohort, roughly five DR-DQ haplotypes were treated as single units for association and clustering. Across approximately 400 genotyped donors of the cohort, an average of about 240,000 unique TCR beta nucleotide sequences per donor were sequenced, and approximately 17% of those sequences were non-productive. Overall study outcomes, separate from this receptor: In a later analysis, HLA-associated TCR beta chains were found to be more clonally expanded and to have lower generation probabilities than equally common non-associated chains. According to a later analysis, most CMV-associated TCR beta chains appeared to be HLA-restricted, and the HLA associations seemed to be driven largely by CMV exposure. Several of the top co-occurrence clusters appeared to be linked to parvovirus B19, influenza, CMV and Epstein-Barr virus, according to a later analysis. In the study, 150 to 200 TCR beta chains were listed as associated with cytomegalovirus. A later genetic analysis associated a missense DCLRE1C variant with V-gene and J-gene trimming of TCR beta chains, and an independent cohort replicated the association. The authors suggested that the approach could potentially be generalized to other disease states and immunological phenotypes. This cohort had only TCR beta chains sequenced, and the lack of alpha or paired-chain data limited which features could be detected. Roughly 17 rarely observed V segments, including chromosome 9 orphons, were excluded from the earlier analysis of a few hundred of the donors because counts were too low. In an earlier analysis of 587 of the donors, most TCR beta V segments were observed in productive rearrangements about 90% or about 30% of the time, broadly matching IMGT annotations. HLA typing was unavailable for some donors at each locus, so association tests used only the typed subset. Linkage disequilibrium might explain the correlated functional status among segregating V segments, but an unknown experimental factor could not be excluded. Strong co-occurrence of HLA alleles, especially DR and DQ, made assigning TCR associations to individual alleles difficult. Because the 87-base-pair reads could not distinguish some IMGT-functional V segments, including TRBV6-2 and TRBV6-3, those segments were excluded. A later analysis found that TCR association rates varied across HLA loci, with DRB1 alleles showing the most associated TCRs and HLA-C alleles the fewest. Compared with the roughly 720-donor mean, donors in an Asian-associated ancestry cluster had fewer N-insertions in productive TCRs, according to a later genetic analysis. The classifier was reported to diagnose cytomegalovirus status with high specificity and sensitivity in both the original and validation cohorts. The sequencing pipeline was judged likely to have produced a cluster of highly shared sequence variants as a technical artifact. A further reported finding was that TCR beta sequences accurately predicted the HLA-A and HLA-B alleles for most subjects in the first cohort. A later analysis associated roughly 17,000 TCR beta sequences with specific HLA alleles at a false discovery rate of 0.05. The only immune exposure information available for the cohort was CMV serostatus. In vitro tests confirmed that a few of the cytomegalovirus-associated TCR beta chains recognize cytomegalovirus antigens. Across donors, most TCR sequences were observed very rarely, whereas some public TCRs were present in many individuals. The presence/absence analyses assumed that sequencing depth was roughly uniform across donors, and that assumption may not be true.

Libraries were made using the immunoSEQ multiplex PCR assay. The multiplex PCR relied on a mix of 60 forward primers for TCR Vbeta segments and 13 reverse primers for TCR Jbeta segments. The CDR3 region of rearranged TCR beta genes was amplified from genomic DNA with a multiplex PCR assay. Amplified TCR beta libraries were sequenced as 87-base-pair reads on the Illumina HiSeq System. The paper's data handling went like this. A later analysis counted about 80 million unique TCR beta chains across the 690 or so repertoires, and approximately 11 million of these chains were shared by at least two donors. Raw reads were error-corrected and collapsed into unique sequences with a nearest-neighbor algorithm that merged closely related sequences to remove PCR and sequencing errors. To assign V, D and J gene segments, CDR3 sequences were aligned to IMGT reference sequences. For a sequence to be retained, at least a six-nucleotide match to both a V gene segment and a J gene segment was required. Rearrangements were called productive when the CDR3 lacked stop codons and stayed in frame with V and J; all others were non-productive. Following IMGT convention, CDR3 was defined as the stretch from the second conserved V-encoded cysteine to the conserved J-encoded phenylalanine. The earlier analysis of a few hundred of the donors excluded sequences that lacked an unambiguous match to a single V gene segment. In an earlier analysis of several hundred of the donors, a V segment was called functional when productive rearrangements were above 56.7%, and segregating when the standard deviation between donors exceeded 5%. A statistical classification framework was built to diagnose cytomegalovirus status from the catalog of TCR beta chain sequences. A later analysis assigned V and J genes by comparing TCR nucleotide sequences with IMGT/GENE-DB human TR gene sequences. Using the TCRdist pipeline, a later analysis assigned CDR3 sequences along with most-parsimonious VDJ recombination scenarios. In a later analysis, every TCR beta chain was defined by the combination of its CDR3 amino acid sequence and its V-gene family, and reads without a unique V-gene family were dropped. In a later analysis, a few hundred highly shared, low-generation-probability nucleotide sequences were removed to address suspected cross-contamination and a sequencing artifact. A later analysis calculated a clonal expansion index for each public chain from normalized within-repertoire ranks of inferred template counts. In a later analysis, generation probabilities were computed using a VDJ recombination model fitted to out-of-frame rearrangements, and the results were checked against IGoR. In a later analysis, TCR-TCR, TCR-HLA and TCR-CMV co-occurrence was scored with hypergeometric tests, and a repertoire-size bias correction was applied to TCR pairs. In a later analysis, false discovery rates were estimated by permuting HLA or CMV assignments 20 times. In a later analysis, co-occurring TCRs were grouped with DBSCAN, and TCRdist sequence similarity was added when clustering was performed within HLA-allele-positive subsets. Repertoires with fewer than 30,000 or more than 120,000 public chains were left out of co-occurrence clustering, as were several repertoires with anomalous nucleotide sharing. TCRdb mirrors the immuneACCESS table, restricted to in-frame sequences. Some clones are absent from its copies; in checked studies, under half trace to an unresolved V gene, and the reason for the others is unknown. V and J calls plus clone size are reproduced from that table; the DNA served to infer D and trimming. The table of this sample itemizes 150,000 to 200,000 clones. The top ten hold 2.1% of the sample.

Compared with germline, V lacks 1 base and J lacks 3 bases; bases without a gene match: 2. The germline V gene encodes CDR1 KGHSH and CDR2 LQKENI. Including cysteine and phenylalanine, the CDR3 has 15 amino acids. Solely the CDR3 DNA is kept, with 45 bases framed from the first base. This receptor chain uses TRBV18 and TRBJ1-5; a stretch of 8 junction bases matches TRBD1. The sample was PBMCs. The sequence was obtained from a man in his thirties or forties in good health and CMV-seronegative. The CDR3 has the sequence CASSPQTGDNQPQHF. The DNA is as follows: TGTGCCAGCTCACCACAGACAGGGGACAATCAGCCCCAGCATTTT.